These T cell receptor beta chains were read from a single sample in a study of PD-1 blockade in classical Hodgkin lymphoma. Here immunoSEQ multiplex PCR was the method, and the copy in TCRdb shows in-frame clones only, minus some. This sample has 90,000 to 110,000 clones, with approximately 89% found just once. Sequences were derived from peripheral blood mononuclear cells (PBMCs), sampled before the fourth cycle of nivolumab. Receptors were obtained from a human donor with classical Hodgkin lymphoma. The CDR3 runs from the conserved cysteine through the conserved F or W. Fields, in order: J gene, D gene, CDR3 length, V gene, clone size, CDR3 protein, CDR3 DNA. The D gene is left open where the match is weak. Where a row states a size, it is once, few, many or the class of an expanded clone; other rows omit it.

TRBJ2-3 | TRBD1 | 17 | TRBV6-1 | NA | CASSDPGQGFFTDTQYF | TGTGCCAGCAGTGACCCGGGACAGGGATTTTTCACAGATACGCAGTATTTT
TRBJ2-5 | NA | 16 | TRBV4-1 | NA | CASTLGWGHNQETQYF | TGCGCCAGCACCTTAGGATGGGGACATAACCAAGAGACCCAGTACTTC
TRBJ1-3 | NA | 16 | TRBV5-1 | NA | CASSLALSISGNTIYF | TGCGCCAGCAGCTTGGCCCTCAGTATCTCTGGAAACACCATATATTTT
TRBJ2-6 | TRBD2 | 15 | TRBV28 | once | CASSLGGAGANVLTF | TGTGCCAGCAGTTTAGGGGGGGCTGGGGCCAACGTCCTGACTTTC
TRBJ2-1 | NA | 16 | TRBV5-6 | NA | CASRGLLKQGLDEQFF | TGTGCCAGCAGGGGCCTCCTTAAGCAGGGATTGGATGAGCAGTTCTTC
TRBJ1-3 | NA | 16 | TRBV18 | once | CASSPTAGHSGNTIYF | TGTGCCAGCTCACCGACGGCTGGACACTCTGGAAACACCATATATTTT
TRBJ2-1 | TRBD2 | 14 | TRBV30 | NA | CAWGRGARYNEQFF | TGTGCCTGGGGGCGGGGGGCCCGTTACAATGAGCAGTTCTTC
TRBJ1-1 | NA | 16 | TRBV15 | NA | CATSRDEGLRDTEAFF | TGTGCCACCAGCAGAGATGAGGGATTAAGGGACACTGAAGCTTTCTTT
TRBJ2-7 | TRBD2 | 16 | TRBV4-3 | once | CASSPGLAGTPYEQYF | TGCGCCAGCAGCCCCGGACTAGCGGGGACGCCCTACGAGCAGTACTTC
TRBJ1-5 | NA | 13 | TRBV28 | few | CASSLAASGPQHF | TGTGCCAGCAGTTTAGCAGCGTCAGGGCCCCAGCATTTT
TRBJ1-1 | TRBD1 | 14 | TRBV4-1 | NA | CASSLRDRGPEAFF | TGCGCCAGCAGCTTACGAGACAGGGGCCCTGAAGCTTTCTTT
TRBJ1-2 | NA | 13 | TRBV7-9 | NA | CASSLGGRYGYTF | TGTGCCAGCAGCTTAGGAGGGCGTTATGGCTACACCTTC
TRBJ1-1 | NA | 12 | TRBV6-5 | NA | CASTDSNTEAFF | TGTGCCAGCACCGATTCGAACACTGAAGCTTTCTTT
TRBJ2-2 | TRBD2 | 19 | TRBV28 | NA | CASSLVGTSGRENTGELFF | TGTGCCAGCAGTTTAGTCGGGACTAGCGGGAGAGAAAACACCGGGGAGCTGTTTTTT
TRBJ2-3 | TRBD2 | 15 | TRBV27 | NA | CASSFRAGGTDTQYF | TGTGCCAGCAGTTTTCGAGCGGGAGGCACAGATACGCAGTATTTT
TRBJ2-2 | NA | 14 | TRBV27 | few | CASSLSTESGELFF | TGTGCCAGCAGTTTATCAACAGAATCCGGGGAGCTGTTTTTT
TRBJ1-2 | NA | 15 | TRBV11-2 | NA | CASSSIGGRNYGYTF | TGTGCCAGCAGCTCGATAGGAGGGAGAAACTATGGCTACACCTTC
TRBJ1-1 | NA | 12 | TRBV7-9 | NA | CASSLGRQEAFF | TGTGCCAGCAGCTTAGGGAGACAAGAAGCTTTCTTT
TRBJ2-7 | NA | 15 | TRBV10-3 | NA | CAISESSYGSYEQYF | TGTGCCATCAGTGAGTCGTCGTACGGGAGCTACGAGCAGTACTTC
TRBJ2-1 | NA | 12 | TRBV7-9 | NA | CASSVSQREQFF | TGTGCCAGCAGCGTTAGTCAGAGGGAGCAGTTCTTC
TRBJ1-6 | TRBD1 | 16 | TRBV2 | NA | CASSERSRTGGSPLHF | TGTGCCAGCAGTGAAAGAAGTAGAACAGGGGGTTCACCCCTCCACTTT
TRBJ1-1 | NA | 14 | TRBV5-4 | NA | CASTLGAANTEAFF | TGTGCCAGCACCCTGGGGGCGGCGAACACTGAAGCTTTCTTT
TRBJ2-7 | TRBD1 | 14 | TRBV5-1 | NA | CASSQGQGNVEQYF | TGCGCCAGCAGCCAGGGACAGGGGAACGTGGAGCAGTACTTC
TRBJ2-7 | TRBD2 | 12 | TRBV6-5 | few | CASSSNGGEQYF | TGTGCCAGCAGTTCAAACGGGGGGGAGCAGTACTTC
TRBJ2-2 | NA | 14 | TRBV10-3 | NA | CAISEPGRTGELFF | TGTGCCATCAGTGAGCCAGGCCGCACCGGGGAGCTGTTTTTT
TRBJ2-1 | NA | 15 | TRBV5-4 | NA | CASSLDVNSYNEQFF | TGTGCCAGCAGCTTAGACGTGAACTCCTACAATGAGCAGTTCTTC
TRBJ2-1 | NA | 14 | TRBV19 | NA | CASSFAGNYNEQFF | TGTGCCAGTAGTTTCGCCGGGAACTACAATGAGCAGTTCTTC
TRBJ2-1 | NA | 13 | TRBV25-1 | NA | CASSGRRDNEQFF | TGTGCCAGCAGTGGCCGTCGGGACAATGAGCAGTTCTTC
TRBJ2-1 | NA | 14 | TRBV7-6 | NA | CASSFTTDWEEQFF | TGTGCCAGCAGCTTCACTACTGACTGGGAGGAGCAGTTCTTC
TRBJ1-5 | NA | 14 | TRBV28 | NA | CASMEGWGNQPQHF | TGTGCCAGCATGGAGGGATGGGGCAATCAGCCCCAGCATTTT
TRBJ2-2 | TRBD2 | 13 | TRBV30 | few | CAWGTSEAGELFF | TGTGCCTGGGGGACTAGCGAGGCCGGGGAGCTGTTTTTT
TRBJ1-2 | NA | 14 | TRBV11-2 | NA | CASSPQRAGYGYTF | TGTGCCAGCAGCCCACAGAGGGCAGGGTATGGCTACACCTTC
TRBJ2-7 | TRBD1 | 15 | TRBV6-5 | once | CASSSPGQGDYEQYF | TGTGCCAGCAGTTCACCGGGACAGGGGGACTACGAGCAGTACTTC
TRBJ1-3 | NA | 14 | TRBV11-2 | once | CASSLRGTGNTIYF | TGTGCCAGCAGCTTAAGAGGGACGGGGAACACCATATATTTT
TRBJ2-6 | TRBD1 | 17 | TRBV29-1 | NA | CSVEVLTGLSGANVLTF | TGCAGCGTTGAAGTGTTGACAGGGCTCTCTGGGGCCAACGTCCTGACTTTC
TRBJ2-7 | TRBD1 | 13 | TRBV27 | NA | CASRGRQGGEQYF | TGTGCCAGCAGAGGTAGACAGGGCGGCGAGCAGTACTTC
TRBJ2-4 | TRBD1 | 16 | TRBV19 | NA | CASSLPGQWGKNIQYF | TGTGCCAGTAGCCTACCGGGACAGTGGGGCAAAAACATTCAGTACTTC
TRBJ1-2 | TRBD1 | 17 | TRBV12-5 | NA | CASGLAAGQGRTNGYTF | TGTGCTAGTGGTTTGGCAGCGGGACAGGGAAGGACCAACGGCTACACCTTC
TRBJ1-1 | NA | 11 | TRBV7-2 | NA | CASSLLLSAFF | TGTGCCAGCAGCTTACTTTTGTCGGCTTTCTTT
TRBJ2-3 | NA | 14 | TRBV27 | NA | CASSLNGGGDTQYF | TGTGCCAGCAGTTTAAACGGGGGCGGAGATACGCAGTATTTT
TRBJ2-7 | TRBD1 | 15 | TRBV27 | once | CASSLAPGQSYEQYF | TGTGCCAGCAGTTTAGCACCGGGACAGTCCTACGAGCAGTACTTC
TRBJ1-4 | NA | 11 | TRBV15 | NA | CATSGGEKLFF | TGTGCCACCAGCGGGGGTGAAAAACTGTTTTTT
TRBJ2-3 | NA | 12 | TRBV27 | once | CASSSYTDTQYF | TGTGCCAGCAGTTCCTACACAGATACGCAGTATTTT
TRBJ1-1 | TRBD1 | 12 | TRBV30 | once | CAARQGRTEAFF | TGTGCCGCCCGACAGGGGAGGACTGAAGCTTTCTTT
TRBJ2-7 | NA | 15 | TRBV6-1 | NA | CASSERAGLSYEQYF | TGTGCCAGCAGTGAACGGGCGGGTTTATCCTACGAGCAGTACTTC
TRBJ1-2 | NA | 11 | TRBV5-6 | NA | CASSLIYGYTF | TGTGCCAGCAGCTTGATCTATGGCTACACCTTC
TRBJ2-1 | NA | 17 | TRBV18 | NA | CASSPNVRTSSYNEQFF | TGTGCCAGCTCACCAAACGTTCGGACAAGCTCCTACAATGAGCAGTTCTTC
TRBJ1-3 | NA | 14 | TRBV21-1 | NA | CASSKFPGLDTIYF | TGTGCCAGCAGCAAATTCCCGGGGTTGGACACCATATATTTT
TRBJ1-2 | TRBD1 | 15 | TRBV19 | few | CASSPWTGVNYGYTF | TGTGCCAGTAGTCCCTGGACAGGGGTGAACTATGGCTACACCTTC
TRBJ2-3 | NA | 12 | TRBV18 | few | CASRLETDTQYF | TGTGCCAGCAGATTAGAAACAGATACGCAGTATTTT
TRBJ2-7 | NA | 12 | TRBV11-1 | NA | CASSPFSHEQYF | TGTGCCAGCAGCCCGTTTTCCCACGAGCAGTACTTC
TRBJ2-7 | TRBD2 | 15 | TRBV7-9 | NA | CASSPKGLAPSEQYF | TGTGCCAGCAGCCCCAAAGGACTAGCCCCCTCCGAGCAGTACTTC